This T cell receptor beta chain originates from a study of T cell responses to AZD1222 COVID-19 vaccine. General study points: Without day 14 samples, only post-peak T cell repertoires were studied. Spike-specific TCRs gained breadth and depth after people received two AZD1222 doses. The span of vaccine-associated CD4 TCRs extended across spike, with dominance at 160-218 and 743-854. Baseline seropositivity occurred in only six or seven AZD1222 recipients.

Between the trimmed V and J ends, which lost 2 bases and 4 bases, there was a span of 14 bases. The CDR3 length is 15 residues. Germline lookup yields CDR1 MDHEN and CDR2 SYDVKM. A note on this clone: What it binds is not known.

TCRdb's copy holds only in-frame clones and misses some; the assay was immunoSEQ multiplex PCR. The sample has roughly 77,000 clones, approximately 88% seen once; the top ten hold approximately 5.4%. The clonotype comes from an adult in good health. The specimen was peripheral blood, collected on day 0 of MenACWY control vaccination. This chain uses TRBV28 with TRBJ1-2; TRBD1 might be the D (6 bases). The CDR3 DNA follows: TGTGCCAGCAGTTTAGGAGTGGCAGGGGTCTATGGCTACACCTTC. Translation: CASSLGVAGVYGYTF.